This TCR beta chain originates from a study of CD8 T cells in ankylosing spondylitis. Comments on this clonotype: Its antigen is undetermined.

TCRdb reprocessed the 5' RACE reads via MiXCR and lists one record per CDR3 protein. Here the sample spans 150,000 or so distinct CDR3 sequences, roughly a third being singletons. The study's findings and limits: The authors reported significant enrichment of disease-linked clones in matched ankylosing spondylitis synovial fluid. Some of these motif variants have turned up before, in reports on reactive arthritis synovial fluid and blood.

V was pared by 4 bases and J by 4 bases, with 14 bases between. The CDR3 is made up of 15 amino acids. CDR1 SGHDT and CDR2 YYEEEE come from the germline V gene. The clonotype comes from a male donor with ankylosing spondylitis. V usage is TRBV5-6 and J usage is TRBJ2-2, with D hard to call. Material: synovial fluid, either unsorted or a sorted T cell fraction (not recorded which). The CDR3 DNA is TGTGCCAGCAGCCGAAGGGTCCTCATCACCGGGGAGCTGTTTTTT. Protein product: CASSRRVLITGELFF. Full variable domain (rest looked up from reference TRBV5-6 and TRBJ2-2): DAGVTQSPTHLIKTRGQQVTLRCSPKSGHDTVSWYQQALGQGPQFIFQYYEEEERQRGNFPDRFSGHQFPNYSSELNVNALLLGDSALYLCASSRRVLITGELFFGEGSRLTVL.